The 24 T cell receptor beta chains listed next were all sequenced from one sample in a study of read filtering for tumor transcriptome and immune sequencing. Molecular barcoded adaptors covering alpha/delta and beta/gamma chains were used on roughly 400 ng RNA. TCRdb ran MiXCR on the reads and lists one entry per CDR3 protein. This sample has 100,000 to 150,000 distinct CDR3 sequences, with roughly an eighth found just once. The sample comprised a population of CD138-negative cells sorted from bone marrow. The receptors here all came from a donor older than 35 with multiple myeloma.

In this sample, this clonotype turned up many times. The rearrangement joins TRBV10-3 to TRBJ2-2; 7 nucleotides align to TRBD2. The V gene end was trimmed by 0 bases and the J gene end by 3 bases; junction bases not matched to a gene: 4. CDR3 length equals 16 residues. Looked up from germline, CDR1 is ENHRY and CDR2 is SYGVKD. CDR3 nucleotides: TGTGCCATCAGTGAGTCAGGTGCGGGAGACACCGGGGAGCTGTTTTTT. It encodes CAISESGAGDTGELFF.

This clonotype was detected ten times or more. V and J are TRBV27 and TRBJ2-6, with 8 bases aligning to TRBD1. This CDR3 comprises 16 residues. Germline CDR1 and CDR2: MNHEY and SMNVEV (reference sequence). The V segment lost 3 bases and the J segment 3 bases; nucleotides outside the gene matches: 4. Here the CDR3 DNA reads TGTGCCAGCAGTTTTTCCACAGGGGGTGGGGCCAACGTCCTGACTTTC. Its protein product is CASSFSTGGGANVLTF.

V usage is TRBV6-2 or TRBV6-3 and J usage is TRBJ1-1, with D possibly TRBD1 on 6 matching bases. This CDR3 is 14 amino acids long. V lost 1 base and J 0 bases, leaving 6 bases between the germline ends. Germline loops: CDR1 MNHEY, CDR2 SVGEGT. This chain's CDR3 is CASSYWGLNTEAFF. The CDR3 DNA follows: TGTGCCAGCAGTTACTGGGGGCTGAACACTGAAGCTTTCTTT.

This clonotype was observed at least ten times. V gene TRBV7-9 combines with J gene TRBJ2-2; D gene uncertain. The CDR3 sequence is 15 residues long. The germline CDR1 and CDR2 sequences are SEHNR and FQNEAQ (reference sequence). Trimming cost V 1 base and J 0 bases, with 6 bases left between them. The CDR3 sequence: CASSLVTANTGELFF. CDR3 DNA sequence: TGTGCCAGCAGCTTAGTAACCGCGAACACCGGGGAGCTGTTTTTT.

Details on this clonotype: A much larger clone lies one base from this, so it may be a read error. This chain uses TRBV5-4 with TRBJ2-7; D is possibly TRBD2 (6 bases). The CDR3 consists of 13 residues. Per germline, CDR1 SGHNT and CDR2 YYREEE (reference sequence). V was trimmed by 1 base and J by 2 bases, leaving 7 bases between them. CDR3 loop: CASSLREPYEQYF. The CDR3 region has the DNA TGTGCCAGCAGCTTGCGGGAGCCCTACGAGCAGTACTTC.

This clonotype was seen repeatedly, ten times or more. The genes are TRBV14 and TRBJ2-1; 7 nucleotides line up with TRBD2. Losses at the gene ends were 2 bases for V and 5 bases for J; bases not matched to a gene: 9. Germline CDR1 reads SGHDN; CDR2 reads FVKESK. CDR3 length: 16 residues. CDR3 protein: CASSQQDGTKHNEQFF. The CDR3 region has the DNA TGTGCCAGCAGCCAACAGGACGGGACTAAACACAATGAGCAGTTCTTC.

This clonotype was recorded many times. The CDR3 DNA reads as TGTGCCACTACTGGGACCTTAAATGAAAAACTGTTTTTT. Residues: CATTGTLNEKLFF. This chain links TRBV15 with TRBJ1-4, with D maybe TRBD1 (5 bases). V was pared by 9 bases and J by 5 bases, with 13 bases between. The length of the CDR3 is 13 residues. Germline-derived CDR1 and CDR2 are LNHNV and YYDKDF (reference sequence).

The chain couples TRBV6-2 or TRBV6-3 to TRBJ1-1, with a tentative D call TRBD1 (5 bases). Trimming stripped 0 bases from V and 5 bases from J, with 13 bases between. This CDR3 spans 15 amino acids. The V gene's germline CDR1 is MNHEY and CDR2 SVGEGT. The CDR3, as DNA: TGTGCCAGCAGTTACTCGATAAGGGCAGGGACTGAAGCTTTCTTT. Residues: CASSYSIRAGTEAFF.

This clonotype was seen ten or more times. The CDR3 region is CAISADYTNEQFF. CDR3 DNA: TGTGCCATCAGTGCGGACTACACCAATGAGCAGTTCTTC. The chain uses TRBV10-3 and TRBJ2-1, with D perhaps matching TRBD2 (6 bases). CDR3 length: 13 amino acids. The germline gives CDR1 ENHRY, CDR2 SYGVKD. Trimming took 4 bases from V and 6 from J, leaving 10 bases between them.

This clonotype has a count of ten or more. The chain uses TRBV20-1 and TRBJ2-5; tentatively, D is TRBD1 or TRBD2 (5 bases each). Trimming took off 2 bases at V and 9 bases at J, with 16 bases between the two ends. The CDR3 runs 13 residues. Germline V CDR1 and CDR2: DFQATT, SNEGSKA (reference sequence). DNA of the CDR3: TGCAGTGCTAGAACAGGAAATATGGGGGCCCAGTACTTC. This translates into CSARTGNMGAQYF.

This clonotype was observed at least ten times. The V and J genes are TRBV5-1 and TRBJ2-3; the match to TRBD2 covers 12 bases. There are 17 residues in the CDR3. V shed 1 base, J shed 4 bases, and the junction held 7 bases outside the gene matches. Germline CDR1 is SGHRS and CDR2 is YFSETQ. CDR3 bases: TGCGCCAGCAGCTTGAGATCTAGCGGGAGGGGCGCAGATACGCAGTATTTT. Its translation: CASSLRSSGRGADTQYF.

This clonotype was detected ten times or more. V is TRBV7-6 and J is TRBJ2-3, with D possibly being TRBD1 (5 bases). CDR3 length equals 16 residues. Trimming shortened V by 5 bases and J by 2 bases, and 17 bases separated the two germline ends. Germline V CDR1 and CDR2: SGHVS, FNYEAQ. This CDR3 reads CASSNNLRGSTDTQYF. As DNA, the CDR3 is TGTGCCAGCAGCAACAACTTAAGGGGCTCCACAGATACGCAGTATTTT.

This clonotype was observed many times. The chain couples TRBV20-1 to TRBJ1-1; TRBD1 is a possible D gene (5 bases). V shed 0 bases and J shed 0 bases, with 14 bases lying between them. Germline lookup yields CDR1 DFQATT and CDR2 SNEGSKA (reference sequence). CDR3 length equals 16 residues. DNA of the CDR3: TGCAGTGCTAGAGATCAGGGAAACCTAATGAACACTGAAGCTTTCTTT. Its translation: CSARDQGNLMNTEAFF.

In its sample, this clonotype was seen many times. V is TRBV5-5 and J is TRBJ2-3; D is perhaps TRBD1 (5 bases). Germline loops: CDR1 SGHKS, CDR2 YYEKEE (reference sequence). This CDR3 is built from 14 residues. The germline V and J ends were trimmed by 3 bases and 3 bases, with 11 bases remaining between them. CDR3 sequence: CASSWRRVTDTQYF. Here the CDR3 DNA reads TGTGCCAGCAGCTGGCGCAGGGTGACAGATACGCAGTATTTT.

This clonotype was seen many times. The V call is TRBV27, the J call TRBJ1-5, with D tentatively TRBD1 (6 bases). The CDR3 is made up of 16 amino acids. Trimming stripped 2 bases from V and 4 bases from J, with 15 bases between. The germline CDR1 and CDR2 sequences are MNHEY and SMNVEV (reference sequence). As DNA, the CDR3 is TGTGCCAGCAGTTTAACCCAGTTAGGGGGTAATCAGCCCCAGCATTTT. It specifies CASSLTQLGGNQPQHF.

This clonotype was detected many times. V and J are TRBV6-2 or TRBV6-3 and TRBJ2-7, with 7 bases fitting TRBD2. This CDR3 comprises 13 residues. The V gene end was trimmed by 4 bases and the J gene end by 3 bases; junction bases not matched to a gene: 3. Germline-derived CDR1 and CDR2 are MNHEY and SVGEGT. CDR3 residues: CASSFGGSYEQYF. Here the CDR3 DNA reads TGTGCCAGCAGTTTCGGCGGGAGCTACGAGCAGTACTTC.

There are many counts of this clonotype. The CDR3 sequence: CASSNIAGKTYEQYF. CDR3 nucleotides: TGTGCCAGCAGTAATATAGCGGGGAAGACCTACGAGCAGTACTTC. The gene calls are TRBV7-9 and TRBJ2-7, with 8 positions matching TRBD2. With 6 bases clipped from V and 2 bases from J, the junction kept 9 bases outside the gene matches. The CDR3 extends over 15 amino acids. The V gene's germline CDR1 is SEHNR and CDR2 FQNEAQ (reference sequence).

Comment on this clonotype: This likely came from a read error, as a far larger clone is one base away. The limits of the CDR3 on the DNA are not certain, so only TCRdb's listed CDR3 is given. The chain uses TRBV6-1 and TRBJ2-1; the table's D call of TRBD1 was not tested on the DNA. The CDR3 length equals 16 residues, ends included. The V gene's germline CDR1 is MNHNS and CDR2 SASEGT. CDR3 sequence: CASSYPVGSGSDEQLF.

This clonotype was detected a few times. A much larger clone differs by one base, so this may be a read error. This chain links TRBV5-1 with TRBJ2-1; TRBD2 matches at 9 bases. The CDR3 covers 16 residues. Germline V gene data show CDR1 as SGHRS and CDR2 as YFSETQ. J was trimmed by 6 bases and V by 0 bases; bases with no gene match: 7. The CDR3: CASSLGDSGSFNEQFF. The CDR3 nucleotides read TGCGCCAGCAGCTTGGGGGATAGCGGGAGCTTCAATGAGCAGTTCTTC.

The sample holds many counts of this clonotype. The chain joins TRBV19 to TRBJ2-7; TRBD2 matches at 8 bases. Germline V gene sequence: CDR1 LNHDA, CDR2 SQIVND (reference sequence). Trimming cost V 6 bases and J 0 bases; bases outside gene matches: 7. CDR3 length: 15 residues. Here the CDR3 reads CASSLLADSSYEQYF. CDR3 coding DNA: TGTGCCAGTAGCCTACTAGCGGATAGCTCCTACGAGCAGTACTTC.

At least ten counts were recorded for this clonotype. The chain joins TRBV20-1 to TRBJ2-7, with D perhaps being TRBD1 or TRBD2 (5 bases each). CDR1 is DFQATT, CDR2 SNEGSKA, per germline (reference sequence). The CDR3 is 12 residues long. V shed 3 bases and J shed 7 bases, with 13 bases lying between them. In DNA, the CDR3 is TGCAGTGCTAGCTTCCTGGGACGGGAGCAGTACTTC. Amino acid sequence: CSASFLGREQYF.

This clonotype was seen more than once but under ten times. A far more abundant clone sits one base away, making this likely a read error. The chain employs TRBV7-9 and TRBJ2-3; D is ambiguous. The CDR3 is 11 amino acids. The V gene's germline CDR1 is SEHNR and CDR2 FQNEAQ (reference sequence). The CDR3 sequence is CVSSLGDTQYF. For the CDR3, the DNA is TGTGTCAGCAGCTTAGGAGATACGCAGTATTTT.

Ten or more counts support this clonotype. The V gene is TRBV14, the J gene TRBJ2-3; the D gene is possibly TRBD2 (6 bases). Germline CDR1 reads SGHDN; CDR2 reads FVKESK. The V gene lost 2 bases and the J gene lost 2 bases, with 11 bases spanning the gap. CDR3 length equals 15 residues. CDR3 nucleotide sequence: TGTGCCAGCAGCCAATACGGGAGCTCCACAGATACGCAGTATTTT. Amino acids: CASSQYGSSTDTQYF.

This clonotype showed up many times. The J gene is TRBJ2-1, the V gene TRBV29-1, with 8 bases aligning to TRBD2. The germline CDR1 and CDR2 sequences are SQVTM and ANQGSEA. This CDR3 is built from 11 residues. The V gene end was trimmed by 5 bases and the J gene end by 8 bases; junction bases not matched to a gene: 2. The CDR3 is CSVSGSDEQFF. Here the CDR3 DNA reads TGCAGCGTTAGCGGGAGTGATGAGCAGTTCTTC.